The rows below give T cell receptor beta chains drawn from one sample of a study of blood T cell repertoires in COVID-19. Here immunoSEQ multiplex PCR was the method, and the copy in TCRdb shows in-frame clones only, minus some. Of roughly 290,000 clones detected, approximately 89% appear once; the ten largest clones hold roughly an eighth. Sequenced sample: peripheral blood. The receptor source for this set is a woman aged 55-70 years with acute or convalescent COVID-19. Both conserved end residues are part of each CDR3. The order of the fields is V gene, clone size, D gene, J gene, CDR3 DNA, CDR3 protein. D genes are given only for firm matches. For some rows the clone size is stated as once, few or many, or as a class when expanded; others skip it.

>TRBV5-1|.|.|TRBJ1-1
TGCGCCAGCAGCCCGAACGCAGGACAGTCCATGAACACTGAAGCTTTCTTT
CASSPNAGQSMNTEAFF
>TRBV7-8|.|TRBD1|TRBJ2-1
TGTGCCAGCAGCCCAATACTGTGGGGCCGGGACAGGGGGCTTAATGAGCAGTTCTTC
CASSPILWGRDRGLNEQFF
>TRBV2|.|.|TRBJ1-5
TGTGCCAGCAGTGAAGCGCGGGAGGGGCGTCAGCCCCAGCATTTT
CASSEAREGRQPQHF
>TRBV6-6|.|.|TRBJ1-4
TGTGCCAGCAGTAACCGACAGGATAGGGAAAAACTGTTTTTT
CASSNRQDREKLFF
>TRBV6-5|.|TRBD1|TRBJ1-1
TGTGCCAGCAGTTACCTGACAGGGCGCCGGACTGAAGCTTTCTTT
CASSYLTGRRTEAFF
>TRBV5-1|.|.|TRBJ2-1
TGCGCCAGCAGCTTGGTAGGGACTTCCTACAATGAGCAGTTCTTC
CASSLVGTSYNEQFF
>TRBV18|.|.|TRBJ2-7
TGTGCCAGCTCCCGCGGGAAGGGATCCCACGAGCAGTACTTC
CASSRGKGSHEQYF
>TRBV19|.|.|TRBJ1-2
TGTGCCAGTAGCCGGGGGGCTGACTATGGCTACACCTTC
CASSRGADYGYTF
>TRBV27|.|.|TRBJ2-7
TGTGCCAGCCAAGGGGCAGGGCCCTATGAGCAGTACTTC
CASQGAGPYEQYF
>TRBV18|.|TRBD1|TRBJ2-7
TGTGCCAGCTCACCTGTGGGACAGGGGCGCAACGAGCAGTACTTC
CASSPVGQGRNEQYF
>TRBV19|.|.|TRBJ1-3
TGTGCCAGTAGTCTCCACCAGGGAACTGGAAACACCATATATTTT
CASSLHQGTGNTIYF
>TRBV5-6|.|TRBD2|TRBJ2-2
TGTGCCAGCAGCTCCCGAGTAGCGGGAGGTCTACCGAACACCGGGGAGCTGTTTTTT
CASSSRVAGGLPNTGELFF
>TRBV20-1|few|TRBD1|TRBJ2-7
TGCAGTGCTAGGACAGGGGTAAAGCAGTACTTC
CSARTGVKQYF
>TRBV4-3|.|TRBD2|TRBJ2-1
TGCGCCAGCAGCCAAGAACTAGCGGGAGGGAACAATGAGCAGTTCTTC
CASSQELAGGNNEQFF
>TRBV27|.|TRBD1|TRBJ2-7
TGTGCCAGCAGTCCAGGGGGACCGCACTCCTACGAGCAGTACTTC
CASSPGGPHSYEQYF
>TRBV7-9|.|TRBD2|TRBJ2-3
TGTGCCAGCAGCTCCGAGGGCGTAGCGGGGGAAGATACGCAGTATTTT
CASSSEGVAGEDTQYF
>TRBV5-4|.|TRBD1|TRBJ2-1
TGTGCCAGCAGCTTTCCGGGACAGGAAAACAATGAGCAGTTCTTC
CASSFPGQENNEQFF
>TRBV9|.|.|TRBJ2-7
TGTGCCAGCAGCACCTGGACAAACGACGAGCAGTACTTC
CASSTWTNDEQYF
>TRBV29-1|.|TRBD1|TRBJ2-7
TGCAGCGTTCGGACAGGGGGCTCCTACGAGCAGTACTTC
CSVRTGGSYEQYF
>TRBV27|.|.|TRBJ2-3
TGTGCCAGCAGTGCCCCCGCCGGGGATACGCAGTATTTT
CASSAPAGDTQYF